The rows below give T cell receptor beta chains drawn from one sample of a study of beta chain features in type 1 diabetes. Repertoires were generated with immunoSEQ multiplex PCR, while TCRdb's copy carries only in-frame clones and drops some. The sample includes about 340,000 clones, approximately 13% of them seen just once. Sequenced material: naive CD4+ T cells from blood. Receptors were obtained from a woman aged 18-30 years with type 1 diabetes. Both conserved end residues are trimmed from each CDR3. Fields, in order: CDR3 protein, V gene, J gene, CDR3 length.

ASSPLSGETQY,TRBV18,TRBJ2-5,11
ASSFRGGGELF,TRBV27,TRBJ2-2,11
SVAPRLAGETQY,TRBV29-1,TRBJ2-5,12
ASSYSWARMNTEAF,TRBV6-5,TRBJ1-1,14
ASSSYRDLIGYT,TRBV7-8,TRBJ1-2,12
SVTSLFRDTQY,TRBV29-1,TRBJ2-3,11
ASSLRGLAGKFWETQY,TRBV5-4,TRBJ2-5,16
ASRTVGSTGELF,TRBV19,TRBJ2-2,12
ASSQSPPWAGGSEQY,TRBV4-1,TRBJ2-7,15
ASSGRRTSGNNEQF,TRBV9,TRBJ2-1,14
ASSSSSMVAF,TRBV7-9,TRBJ1-1,10
ASLEGMNTEAF,TRBV30,TRBJ1-1,11
ASSFGQDKETQY,TRBV19,TRBJ2-5,12
SVGGRGAKDYNEQF,TRBV29-1,TRBJ2-1,14
ASSSWTSAETQY,TRBV7-2,TRBJ2-5,12
ASSLVTGGYGYT,TRBV7-2,TRBJ1-2,12
ASSGRLSEGAEKGAEQF,TRBV9,TRBJ2-1,17
ATRSGAAGTEAF,TRBV15,TRBJ1-1,12
ASSFFGSLYNEQF,TRBV5-1,TRBJ2-1,13
ASSSRDRVGYT,TRBV27,TRBJ1-2,11
ASSSGQGLKLF,TRBV7-6,TRBJ1-4,11
ASSTGTAYEQY,TRBV6-5,TRBJ2-7,11
ASSLVNRDIGYGYT,TRBV11-2,TRBJ1-2,14
ASSLDREGQPQH,TRBV5-4,TRBJ1-5,12
ATQGATIYGYT,TRBV10-3,TRBJ1-2,11
ASSSGQTSGMGVDTQY,TRBV5-1,TRBJ2-3,16
ASSLVRGVGTEAF,TRBV11-2,TRBJ1-1,13
RAGVSTEAF,TRBV20-1,TRBJ1-1,9
ASSDLSGTPETQY,TRBV9,TRBJ2-5,13
ASSLVAGQGKRNIQY,TRBV5-1,TRBJ2-4,15
AWVPGQGLNTEAF,TRBV30,TRBJ1-1,13
ASSHRRAGYEQY,TRBV14,TRBJ2-7,12
ASSLETEQF,TRBV5-6,TRBJ2-1,9
ASSSPPGQGFYEQY,TRBV27,TRBJ2-7,14
ATSIGLAGENIQY,TRBV15,TRBJ2-4,13
SVDRVGGYT,TRBV29-1,TRBJ1-2,9
ATSGPVSYNEQF,TRBV19,TRBJ2-1,12
AWAGEETQY,TRBV5-4,TRBJ2-5,9
ASTTSGNEQF,TRBV28,TRBJ2-1,10
ASSTPTGTSYNEQF,TRBV7-2,TRBJ2-1,14
SVEETSGSRGYEQY,TRBV29-1,TRBJ2-7,14
ASSPRLAGVSYNEQF,TRBV18,TRBJ2-1,15
ASSSVPGLRYNEQF,TRBV5-4,TRBJ2-1,14